A selection of T cell receptor beta chains follows, all from one sample in a study of Ad26.COV2.S vaccination and SARS-CoV-2 variants. Clones were read by immunoSEQ multiplex PCR, and TCRdb kept only the in-frame ones, dropping some. The repertoire consists of about 400,000 clones, with 92% occurring once and the leading ten covering about 1.7%. The specimen was peripheral blood, collected in a trial of Ad26.COV2.S vaccine versus placebo. These receptors all stem from a person between 18 and 65 years old who received the Ad26.COV2.S COVID-19 vaccine or a placebo. Each CDR3 is given with its conserved first and last residue. D genes are given only for firm matches. Size tells how often a clone was seen (once, few, many) or the class of an expanded clone, and some rows leave it out.

d_call	v_call	j_call	cdr3_length	clone_size	cdr3_nt	cdr3_aa
NA	TRBV2	TRBJ1-4	11	NA	TGTGCCAGCAGTACTAATGAAAAACTGTTTTTT	CASSTNEKLFF
NA	TRBV7-9	TRBJ1-1	12	NA	TGTGCCAGCAGCTTAGTCAGGGGAGAAGCTTTCTTT	CASSLVRGEAFF
NA	TRBV29-1	TRBJ2-7	14	NA	TGCAGCGTTGAAGATATGGACAGCTCCTACGAGCAGTACTTC	CSVEDMDSSYEQYF
TRBD2	TRBV2	TRBJ2-3	16	NA	TGTGCCAGCAGCCTCCTTCGGGCGGGGGGCACAGATACGCAGTATTTT	CASSLLRAGGTDTQYF
NA	TRBV18	TRBJ1-2	13	NA	TGTGCCAGCTCACCACCCGCCCAATATGGCTACACCTTC	CASSPPAQYGYTF
NA	TRBV2	TRBJ1-2	13	NA	TGTGCCAGCAGTGTTAGTAGGCTTTCCGACTACACCTTC	CASSVSRLSDYTF
NA	TRBV6-2/TRBV6-3	TRBJ2-3	12	NA	TGTGCCAGCAGTTACCACACAGATACGCAGTATTTT	CASSYHTDTQYF
NA	TRBV3-1/TRBV3-2	TRBJ2-5	14	NA	TGTGCCAGCAGCCAAGTTGGGGATCCGGAGACCCAGTACTTC	CASSQVGDPETQYF
TRBD1	TRBV29-1	TRBJ2-1	14	NA	TGCAGCGTTGAATCCCCGGACAGGGCCAATGAGCAGTTCTTC	CSVESPDRANEQFF
NA	TRBV6-6	TRBJ2-2	15	NA	TGTGCCAGCAGCCCCTCTAGGTCGTACACCGGGGAGCTGTTTTTT	CASSPSRSYTGELFF
NA	TRBV6-2/TRBV6-3	TRBJ1-3	13	NA	TGTGCCAGCAGTTTGGACTTTGGAAACACCATATATTTT	CASSLDFGNTIYF
TRBD2	TRBV5-1	TRBJ2-7	15	NA	TGCGCCAGCAGCCTCGGGACTAGCCCCAACTACGAGCAGTACTTC	CASSLGTSPNYEQYF
NA	TRBV7-9	TRBJ2-2	16	NA	TGTGCCAGCACCACGCTGGGGACTGTGAACACCGGGGAGCTGTTTTTT	CASTTLGTVNTGELFF
NA	TRBV28	TRBJ1-5	12	NA	TGTGCCAGCAGTTCGCCGAATCAGCCCCAGCATTTT	CASSSPNQPQHF
NA	TRBV19	TRBJ2-2	14	once	TGTGCCTCAGAGGTGAGGGGGAGAACCGGGGAGCTGTTTTTT	CASEVRGRTGELFF
NA	TRBV5-1	TRBJ2-3	14	NA	TGCGCCAGCAGCTTCGGTATCCCCGGAGATACGCAGTATTTT	CASSFGIPGDTQYF
NA	TRBV3-1/TRBV3-2	TRBJ1-6	13	few	TGTGCCAGCAGCCTGCTAGGGGTTTCACCCCTCCACTTT	CASSLLGVSPLHF
NA	TRBV5-1	TRBJ1-1	15	once	TGCGCCAGCAGCTTGGGACAGACCATGAACACTGAAGCTTTCTTT	CASSLGQTMNTEAFF
TRBD1	TRBV18	TRBJ1-2	15	NA	TGTGCCAGCTCACAACAGGGGAAAAACGGCTATGGCTACACCTTC	CASSQQGKNGYGYTF
NA	TRBV6-5	TRBJ2-2	15	NA	TGTGCCAGCAGCCAGGGACGGGTATACACCGGGGAGCTGTTTTTT	CASSQGRVYTGELFF
NA	TRBV9	TRBJ1-2	14	NA	TGTGCCAGCAGCGTAATTGCCTCAGATTATGGCTACACCTTC	CASSVIASDYGYTF
NA	TRBV28	TRBJ1-6	17	once	TGTGCCAGCAGTTTAGCGGACCTGATGGGCTATAATTCACCCCTCCACTTT	CASSLADLMGYNSPLHF
NA	TRBV5-4	TRBJ2-2	18	NA	TGTGCCAGCAGCCCCCGTACAGTGGGGTCGTTTACAGCCGGGGAGCTGTTTTTT	CASSPRTVGSFTAGELFF
NA	TRBV6-2/TRBV6-3	TRBJ1-6	17	NA	TGTGCCAGCAGTTACTCGAAGGTCAGGGCAATGGATTCACCCCTCCACTTT	CASSYSKVRAMDSPLHF
NA	TRBV4-3	TRBJ1-2	19	NA	TGCGCCAGCAGCCGGTCCGGTCGCAGGGAACAATCAAAAGGCTATGGCTACACCTTC	CASSRSGRREQSKGYGYTF
NA	TRBV18	TRBJ1-1	12	NA	TGTGCCAGCTCACCACAGAACACTGAAGCTTTCTTT	CASSPQNTEAFF
NA	TRBV4-3	TRBJ1-2	15	NA	TGCGCCAGCAGCCAAGTGGGGTATAATAACTATGGCTACACCTTC	CASSQVGYNNYGYTF
NA	TRBV12-3/TRBV12-4	TRBJ2-7	11	NA	TGTGCCAGCACAAATCAGGTCAAGCAGTACTTC	CASTNQVKQYF
NA	TRBV4-3	TRBJ2-1	15	NA	TGCGCCAGCAGCCAAGGAGCGGGCTCCTACAATGAGCAGTTCTTC	CASSQGAGSYNEQFF
NA	TRBV5-1	TRBJ2-1	14	NA	TGCGCCAGCAGCTTGGTTGCGAGCTACAATGAGCAGTTCTTC	CASSLVASYNEQFF
NA	TRBV7-9	TRBJ2-5	13	NA	TGTGCCAGCAGCAACGGGGCAGCGGAGACCCAGTACTTC	CASSNGAAETQYF
NA	TRBV5-6	TRBJ1-2	13	NA	TGTGCCAGCAGCCTAAGGACATCCCACGGCTACACCTTC	CASSLRTSHGYTF
NA	TRBV2	TRBJ2-2	13	NA	TGTGCCAGCACCCTAGATGGTACCGGGGAGCTGTTTTTT	CASTLDGTGELFF
NA	TRBV2	TRBJ2-1	13	NA	TGTGCCGAATGGGACGGATTAGGGGATGAGCAGTTCTTC	CAEWDGLGDEQFF
NA	TRBV11-3	TRBJ1-1	13	NA	TGTGCCAGCAGCCAAGGCGGAGGCTCTGAAGCTTTCTTT	CASSQGGGSEAFF
NA	TRBV10-1	TRBJ2-1	12	NA	TGCGCCTCGGGAGAGTCCTACAATGAGCAGTTCTTC	CASGESYNEQFF
NA	TRBV18	TRBJ2-5	11	NA	TGTGCCAGCTCACCAAGTGGGACCCAGTACTTC	CASSPSGTQYF
NA	TRBV29-1	TRBJ2-1	14	NA	TGCAGCGCCGATCGGAACCAGGGAGCAAATGAGCAGTTCTTC	CSADRNQGANEQFF
TRBD2	TRBV5-4	TRBJ2-3	16	NA	TGTGCCAGCAGCTTGCGACTAGCGGGGGGTGCAGATACGCAGTATTTT	CASSLRLAGGADTQYF
TRBD2	TRBV3-1/TRBV3-2	TRBJ2-3	16	NA	TGTGCCAGCAGCCGAGGACCGGGGGGGAGCACAGATACGCAGTATTTT	CASSRGPGGSTDTQYF
TRBD2	TRBV6-1	TRBJ2-5	16	NA	TGTGCCAGCAGTGAAGTAGGTCGGGGGGGCCGAGAGACCCAGTACTTC	CASSEVGRGGRETQYF
NA	TRBV19	TRBJ1-5	13	NA	TGTGCCAGTCGCCCGGGGGGTGGGCAGCCCCAGCATTTT	CASRPGGGQPQHF
NA	TRBV5-1	TRBJ2-2	14	NA	TGCGCCAGCAGCTTGCCAACAGGGACCGGGGAGCTGTTTTTT	CASSLPTGTGELFF
NA	TRBV7-9	TRBJ1-1	15	NA	TGTGCCAGCAGCTTAGTAGAATGGGGGAACACTGAAGCTTTCTTT	CASSLVEWGNTEAFF
TRBD1	TRBV6-5	TRBJ2-7	15	NA	TGTGCCAGCAGTCACTGGGACAGGGGGCGGAGGGAGCAGTACTTC	CASSHWDRGRREQYF
NA	TRBV19	TRBJ2-3	16	NA	TGTGCCAGTAGAAGAAGGCCGGGACCAAGCACAGATACGCAGTATTTT	CASRRRPGPSTDTQYF
TRBD1	TRBV4-3	TRBJ2-7	15	NA	TGCGCCAGCAGCCAAGATCCGGGACAGAACTACGAGCAGTACTTC	CASSQDPGQNYEQYF
TRBD2	TRBV7-7	TRBJ2-5	16	NA	TGTGCCAGCAGCCCTACCAGAAGCGGGGCCCAAGAGACCCAGTACTTC	CASSPTRSGAQETQYF
TRBD1	TRBV4-1	TRBJ1-3	15	NA	TGCGCCAGCAGCCAAGGGGACAGGGCTGGAAACACCATATATTTT	CASSQGDRAGNTIYF
NA	TRBV2	TRBJ2-5	12	NA	TGTGCCAGCAGTGTGGGATTAGGGACCCAGTACTTC	CASSVGLGTQYF
TRBD1	TRBV28	TRBJ2-7	13	once	TGTGCCAGCAGGTGGGACAGGCCCTCCGAGCAGTACTTC	CASRWDRPSEQYF
TRBD1	TRBV9	TRBJ1-3	17	NA	TGTGCCAGCAGCGCCCAATCCAGGGGGCGTCTGGGAAACACCATATATTTT	CASSAQSRGRLGNTIYF
NA	TRBV9	TRBJ1-1	15	NA	TGTGCCAGCAGCCTCGGAGGCATACCGAACACTGAAGCTTTCTTT	CASSLGGIPNTEAFF
NA	TRBV4-3	TRBJ1-1	15	NA	TGCGCCAGCAGCCAAGAGTTACCGACCACCCGGGGGGCTTTCTTT	CASSQELPTTRGAFF
TRBD2	TRBV6-6	TRBJ2-7	14	NA	TGTGCCAGCAGTTACGTGGCGGGGGGCTACGAGCAGTACTTC	CASSYVAGGYEQYF
NA	TRBV28	TRBJ2-7	14	NA	TGTGCCAGCCTACCCTCGTCGTTGTCCTACGAGCAGTACTTC	CASLPSSLSYEQYF
NA	TRBV10-3	TRBJ1-2	16	NA	TGTGCCATCAGTGAAGCACAGGGTCTCTCTAACTATGGCTACACCTTC	CAISEAQGLSNYGYTF